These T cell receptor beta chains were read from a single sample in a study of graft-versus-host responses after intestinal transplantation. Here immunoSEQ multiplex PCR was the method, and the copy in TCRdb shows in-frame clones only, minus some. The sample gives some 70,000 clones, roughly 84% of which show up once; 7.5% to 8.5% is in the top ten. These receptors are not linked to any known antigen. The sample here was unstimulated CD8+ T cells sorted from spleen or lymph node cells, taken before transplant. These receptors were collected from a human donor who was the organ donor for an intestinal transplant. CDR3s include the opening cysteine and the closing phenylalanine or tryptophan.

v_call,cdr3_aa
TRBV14,CASSQVLAGDFYEQYF
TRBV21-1,CASSKETRTYEQYF
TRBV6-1,CASVFGNTIYF
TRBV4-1,CASSPHSGGAGEQFF
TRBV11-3,CASSLTGGGSPLHF
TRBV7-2,CASSLSGAGGDTQYF
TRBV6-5,CASRPRGPYEQYF
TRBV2,CASRDREHLYEQYF
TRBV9,CASSRQRTGEETQYF
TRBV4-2,CASSQDAAVSYNEQFF
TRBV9,CASSVGGGDEQYF
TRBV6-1,CASSEHVTSNTGELFF
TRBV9,CASSVGPSQGYTDTQYF
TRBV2,CASSDHQVNGGYTF
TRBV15,CATCVAGGLPQFF
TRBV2,CASSDPTSGGPDTQYF
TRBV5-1,CASASGTGSNQPQHF
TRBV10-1,CATAAGNSYEQYF
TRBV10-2,CASSAGTPNTGELFF
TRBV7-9,CASSLGAAEQYF
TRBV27,CASREQLNTEAFF
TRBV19,CASSIGGSYEQYF
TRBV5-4,CASSLGQGRADTQYF
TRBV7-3,CASSLTGGRETQYF
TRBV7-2,CASSRGGESPWF
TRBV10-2,CASSESGSNGYEQYF
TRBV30,CAWSYRDTVSYEQYF
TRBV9,CASSVQQNYGYTF
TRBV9,CASSEIAGAYNEQFF
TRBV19,CASSTPGPAYNEQFF
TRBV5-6,CASSLPGLAGGLGETQYF
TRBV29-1,CSVDRRDAGELFF
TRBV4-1,CASSQVGAGTEAFF
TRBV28,CASSPLRDRLYNEQFF
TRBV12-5,CASGFPTVGYTF
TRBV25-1,CASSELLGPPGGGTEAFF
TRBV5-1,CASSLEHQTGELFF
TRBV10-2,CASKGTGGAGSYNEQFF
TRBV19,CASSIGAGRETQYF
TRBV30,CAWSLLAGTGELFF
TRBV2,CASINDIRDEQYF
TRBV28,CASSRPTSGDYEQYF
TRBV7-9,CASSSGGGGELFF
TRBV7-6,CASSSSAVRDYGYTF
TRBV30,CAWNVLTSSYNEQFF
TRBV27,CASSAARGNEKLFF
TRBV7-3,CASSLVLSAYQPQHF
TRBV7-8,CASLNPTGGRRGTEAFF
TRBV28,CASSLRYLGTEAFF
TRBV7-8,CASSLVGSGNTIYF
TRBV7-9,CASSLALDQPQHF